The T cell receptor (beta chain) under discussion was sequenced for a study of T cell responses to AZD1222 COVID-19 vaccine. Assay used: immunoSEQ multiplex PCR; TCRdb lists only in-frame clones, some missing. This sample yields some 140,000 clones, of which 70% to 90% are seen a single time; approximately 5.7% belongs to the top ten. The ends were cut back, 3 bases at V and 2 bases at J, with 13 bases in the middle. This CDR3 region has 15 residues. The germline V gene has CDR1 SEHNR and CDR2 FQNEAQ (reference sequence). The source material was peripheral blood, sampled on day 0 of AZD1222 vaccination. The sequence came from an adult in good health. The chain uses TRBV7-9 and TRBJ1-2; a possible D gene is TRBD1 (5 bases). The CDR3 nucleotides read TGTGCCAGCAGCTTTACCGGGACGGACAACTATGGCTACACCTTC. This sequence encodes CASSFTGTDNYGYTF.